Presented here are 4 T cell receptor beta chains from one specimen sequenced in a study of yellow fever vaccine responses in identical twins. TCRdb re-called the RT-PCR reads with MiXCR, one entry per CDR3 protein. The sample lists under 20,000 distinct CDR3 sequences, about 65% occurring once. The sequencing here drew on T cells from blood (PBMCs), unsorted or a sorted subset (not recorded which), taken before or after yellow fever vaccination (not recorded which). All receptors come from a woman under 30 who received the yellow fever vaccine.

The chain combines TRBV4-1 with TRBJ1-5; tentative D call: TRBD1 (5 bases). Trimming cost V 4 bases and J 5 bases, with 15 bases left between them. Germline CDR1 is MGHRA and CDR2 is YSYEKL. This CDR3 contains 15 residues. DNA of the CDR3: TGCGCCAGCAGCCTAGCAAGGGGAGGGGATCAGCCCCAGCATTTT. Translated, it gives CASSLARGGDQPQHF.

This clonotype was found once. This rearrangement joins TRBV11-1 to TRBJ2-1, with D possibly TRBD1 on 6 matching bases. Per the germline V gene, CDR1 is SGHAT and CDR2 is FQDESV (reference sequence). Trimming left V 6 bases short and J 4 bases short, with 16 bases between. The CDR3 spans 15 residues. Written as DNA, the CDR3 is TGTGCCAGCAGTCTTACAGGGTACGGTTACAATGAGCAGTTCTTC. This sequence encodes CASSLTGYGYNEQFF.

The chain has TRBV18 and TRBJ2-1; D is undetermined. The CDR3 is made up of 13 amino acids. The germline gives CDR1 KGHSH, CDR2 LQKENI. Trimming took off 5 bases at V and 9 bases at J, with 14 bases between the two ends. The CDR3 reads CASSSREGPEQFF. The CDR3 DNA follows: TGTGCCAGCTCATCACGAGAAGGTCCTGAGCAGTTCTTC.

A few counts support this clonotype. The V gene is TRBV23-1, the J gene TRBJ2-1, with 8 nucleotides matching TRBD1. Being an ORF, TRBV23-1 has a function that is uncertain. This CDR3 spans 15 amino acids. Germline trimming cut 2 bases from V and 6 bases from J; bases unmatched to any gene: 6. Here the CDR3 reads CASSQRGQVGNEQFF. The CDR3 DNA sequence: TGCGCCAGCAGTCAACGGGGACAGGTCGGCAATGAGCAGTTCTTC.